This T cell receptor (beta chain) appears in the sequencing data of a study of blood T cell repertoires in COVID-19. Study-wide context: Collection of acute and convalescent COVID-19 samples took place in the United States, Italy and Spain. Sample material is recorded as cDNA or gDNA derived from T cells, B-cell-depleted T cells, or PBMCs.

This CDR3 is 17 amino acids long. The ends lost 0 bases at V and 3 bases at J; junction bases unmatched: 5. Germline V gene lookup returns CDR1 ENHRY and CDR2 SYGVKD. In the original analysis: How many nucleated cells were present was estimated from reference gene primer amplification. Clones were sequenced by immunoSEQ multiplex PCR, and TCRdb holds only the in-frame ones, with some missing. Clone size and the V and J calls come from that table; the DNA yielded D and trimming. The repertoire holds 150,000 or so clones, with around 85% as singletons. This rearrangement joins TRBV10-3 to TRBJ2-1, with 10 bases fitting TRBD2. Sequencing input: peripheral blood. This TCR was sampled from a man between 60 and 75 years old with acute or convalescent COVID-19. Written as DNA, the CDR3 is TGTGCCATCAGTGAGTCGAGGACTAGCGGATACTACAATGAGCAGTTCTTC. This sequence encodes CAISESRTSGYYNEQFF.